This TCR beta chain was documented in a study of CD8+CD57+ T cells in acquired aplastic anemia. About the research overall: Quantities of DNA derived from sorted CD4+ and CD8+ cells averaged approximately 3 ug. Points from the study as a whole: Almost 30 shared CD8+ CDR3s appeared highly expressed within patients' immunodominant clones. For CD8+ Simpson's diversity, patients and controls showed no significant difference.

Ten or more counts support this clonotype. Its antigen is undetermined. Investigators profiled TCR beta VDJ and CDR3 from genomic DNA template. From the reads, TCRdb called clonotypes with MiXCR, one entry per CDR3 protein. This repertoire shows 200,000 or so distinct CDR3 sequences, about 64% found once; its top ten account for about 45%. CDR1 is SQVTM and CDR2 is ANQGSEA in the germline V gene. The CDR3 extends over 14 amino acids. The V end was cut by 5 bases, the J end by 4 bases, with 17 bases between. The material sequenced was sorted CD4+, CD8+, or CD8+CD57+ T cells (not recorded which) from PBMCs. This clonotype originated in a human donor with severe aplastic anemia or a healthy control (not recorded which). The chain links TRBV29-1 to TRBJ1-1, with a possible D match to TRBD1 (6 bases). The CDR3 loop reads CSVRPLGAGTEAFF. The DNA of the CDR3 is TGCAGCGTTCGGCCCCTGGGGGCAGGCACTGAAGCTTTCTTT.